These 22 T cell receptor beta chains originate from one sample sequenced in a study of Graves' ophthalmopathy and Graves' hyperthyroidism. Amplification of TCR beta CDR3 regions used RNA transcripts. HTBI primers were employed in first-round RT-PCR, then a second-round multiplex PCR followed. In TCRdb, the multiplex PCR reads were re-called with MiXCR into one record per CDR3 protein. The sample carries a few hundred thousand distinct CDR3 sequences, about 18% recorded once. Sequences were obtained from peripheral blood. The receptor set was obtained from an adult woman with stable Graves' hyperthyroidism.

This clonotype was seen repeatedly, ten times or more. The chain employs TRBV2 and TRBJ2-4; a weak D match, TRBD2 (5 bases). Germline CDR1 is SNHLY and CDR2 is FYNNEI. V lost 6 bases and J 9 bases, leaving 15 bases between the germline ends. There are 13 residues in the CDR3. This CDR3 reads CASRPEGFSIQYF. The CDR3 nucleotides are TGTGCCAGCAGGCCCGAGGGTTTCAGCATTCAGTACTTC.

There are many counts of this clonotype. The chain couples TRBV5-5 to TRBJ1-6, with D hard to call. The V gene lost 4 bases and the J gene lost 0 bases, with 8 bases spanning the gap. This CDR3 contains 15 residues. CDR1 is SGHKS, CDR2 YYEKEE, per germline (reference sequence). The CDR3 nucleotides are TGTGCCAGCAGCGACTACAGCTCCTATAATTCACCCCTCCACTTT. It specifies CASSDYSSYNSPLHF.

Comment on this clonotype: The conserved phenylalanine or tryptophan is not found at the CDR3 terminus, so this likely reflects a read error. J is TRBJ2-5 and V is TRBV20-1; 8 bases map to TRBD2. CDR3 length equals 14 residues. The germline V gene has CDR1 DFQATT and CDR2 SNEGSKA (reference sequence). The CDR3 region is CGAETSGIEETQYL. DNA of the CDR3: TGCGGTGCCGAAACTAGCGGCATAGAAGAGACCCAGTACCTC.

This clonotype was seen ten or more times. CDR3 sequence reads: CASRRAGGSYEQYF. CDR3 bases: TGTGCCAGCAGGCGAGCGGGGGGATCCTACGAGCAGTACTTC. The chain has TRBV6-5 and TRBJ2-7; 9 bases agree with TRBD2. The CDR3 contains 14 residues. V dropped 6 bases and J dropped 1; count of bases not matched to a gene: 4. CDR1 MNHEY and CDR2 SVGAGI come from the germline V gene.

J is TRBJ2-5 and V is TRBV5-5; unclear D gene. With 0 bases removed from V and 0 bases from J, the gap between germline ends came to 3 bases. The CDR3 covers 13 residues. CDR1 and CDR2 from the germline V gene are SGHKS and YYEKEE (reference sequence). The CDR3 nucleotides are TGTGCCAGCAGCTTGGAGGACCAAGAGACCCAGTACTTC. It codes for CASSLEDQETQYF.

As regards this clonotype: A read error may be the cause here, since a much bigger clone is one base away. The V call is TRBV12-3 or TRBV12-4, the J call TRBJ2-5, with TRBD2 as a possible D gene (6 bases). The CDR3 has 13 amino acids. CDR3 sequence reads: CASSLGEGRTRYF. CDR3 bases: TGTGCCAGCAGTTTAGGCGAGGGGAGGACCCGGTACTTC.

The rearrangement links TRBV27 to TRBJ2-1; 8 nucleotides match TRBD2. Per germline, CDR1 MNHEY and CDR2 SMNVEV (reference sequence). The CDR3 loop spans 17 amino acids. Germline trimming cut 0 bases from V and 4 bases from J; bases unmatched to any gene: 8. The DNA of the CDR3 is TGTGCCAGCAGTTTATCACCGGGGCGGGAGGCTTACAATGAGCAGTTCTTC. It is translated as CASSLSPGREAYNEQFF.

This clonotype was detected ten times or more. The chain couples TRBV6-5 to TRBJ2-7; D ambiguous. The V gene's germline CDR1 is MNHEY and CDR2 SVGAGI. Trimming removed 0 bases at V and 6 bases at J, with 15 bases between. The CDR3 consists of 15 residues. The CDR3 is CASSYSTERSSEQYF. The CDR3 DNA is TGTGCCAGCAGTTACTCTACGGAAAGGAGTTCCGAGCAGTACTTC.

The chain links TRBV6-4 to TRBJ1-5, with D possibly matching TRBD1 (6 bases). This CDR3 region has 13 residues. CDR1 is MRHNA, CDR2 SNTAGT, per germline. V was trimmed by 3 bases and J by 7 bases, leaving 10 bases between them. CDR3 protein: CASSEGRGQPQHF. As DNA, the CDR3 is TGTGCCAGCAGTGAGGGGAGGGGGCAGCCCCAGCATTTT.

The table lists this clonotype with many counts. V is TRBV28 and J is TRBJ1-2; D may be TRBD1 (6 bases). Germline lookup yields CDR1 MDHEN and CDR2 SYDVKM. The V and J ends lost 8 bases and 7 bases respectively, with 20 bases between them. The CDR3 has 14 residues. The DNA of the CDR3 is TGTGCCAGCGGCAACAGGGTGTCTCTATCTGGCTACACCTTC. Translated: CASGNRVSLSGYTF.

There are many counts of this clonotype. Germline is not matched at one junction end, which may reflect a read error. The chain joins TRBV5-1 to TRBJ2-7, with 10 bases lining up with TRBD2. This CDR3 has 14 residues. Germline loops: CDR1 SGHRS, CDR2 YFSETQ. CDR3 loop: CASSLDPAGGPLGF. The CDR3 coding sequence is TGCGCCAGCAGCTTGGATCCAGCGGGAGGGCCCTTGGGATTC. Based on the CDR3 plus reference TRBV5-1 and TRBJ2-7, the full variable domain is KAGVTQTPRYLIKTRGQQVTLSCSPISGHRSVSWYQQTPGQGLQFLFEYFSETQRNKGNFPGRFSGRQFSNSRSEMNVSTLELGDSALYLCASSLDPAGGPLGFGPGTRLTVT.

Many counts were recorded for this clonotype. The chain combines TRBV27 with TRBJ2-7; D possibly matches TRBD1 or TRBD2 (7 bases each). The V gene lost 4 bases and the J gene lost 6 bases, with 22 bases spanning the gap. CDR1 and CDR2 from the germline V gene are MNHEY and SMNVEV (reference sequence). There are 16 residues in the CDR3. This CDR3 is CASSSWEGRGRVEQYF. The CDR3 nucleotides are TGTGCCAGCAGTTCTTGGGAGGGGAGGGGGCGTGTCGAGCAGTACTTC.

Notes on this clonotype: Being one base from a much bigger clone, this may be a read error. The J gene is TRBJ2-7, the V gene TRBV28; tentatively, D is TRBD2 (5 bases). The CDR3 consists of 12 residues. The germline V gene has CDR1 MDHEN and CDR2 SYDVKM. DNA for the CDR3: TGTGCCAGCATCGGACTTACCTACGAGCGGTACTTC. Translation: CASIGLTYERYF.

Many counts were recorded for this clonotype. The chain carries TRBV28 and TRBJ2-7; 9 bases are shared with TRBD2. CDR3 length: 16 residues. From germline, CDR1 is MDHEN and CDR2 SYDVKM. Trimming removed 2 bases from V and 4 bases from J; junction bases left unmatched: 9. The DNA of the CDR3 is TGTGCCAGCAGTTTAGGGGCTAGCGGGAAAAGTTACGAGCAGTACTTC. Encoded protein: CASSLGASGKSYEQYF.

Ten or more counts support this clonotype. The chain has TRBV28 and TRBJ1-2, with D uncertain. The CDR3 is 13 residues long. Trimming shortened V by 6 bases and J by 0 bases, and 8 bases separated the two germline ends. CDR1 is MDHEN and CDR2 is SYDVKM in the germline V gene. CDR3 DNA: TGTGCCAGCAGCCCTCTTTCTAACTATGGCTACACCTTC. It codes for CASSPLSNYGYTF.

This clonotype was detected many times. This chain joins TRBV6-7 and TRBJ2-7, with TRBD1 identical over 8 bases. TRBV6-7 is labeled an ORF, and its function is uncertain. The J segment lost 2 bases and the V segment lost 5 bases, leaving 26 bases of the junction unmatched. The length of the CDR3 is 21 residues. The CDR3 reads CASSHTSYSWPRDRWPYEQYF. The CDR3 region has the DNA TGTGCCAGCAGTCACACGTCCTATTCTTGGCCCCGGGACAGGTGGCCCTACGAGCAGTACTTC.

Many counts were recorded for this clonotype. This sequence joins TRBV6-2 or TRBV6-3 and TRBJ2-5; D perhaps matches TRBD2 (6 bases). The CDR3 is 15 residues long. Germline assignment: CDR1 MNHEY and CDR2 SVGEGT. V lost 0 bases, J lost 2 bases, and 10 bases lay in between. In DNA form, the CDR3 reads TGTGCCAGCAGTTACTCGAGGCGGGGACAAGAGACCCAGTACTTC. This sequence encodes CASSYSRRGQETQYF.

Only a few counts were recorded for this clonotype. The rearrangement joins TRBV7-8 to TRBJ1-2; TRBD1 matches 10 bases. The germline gives CDR1 SGHVS, CDR2 FQNEAQ. CDR3 length: 14 amino acids. The junction had 6 bases not matched to a gene; V was cut back by 3 bases and J by 8 bases. CDR3 coding DNA: TGTGCCAGCAGCTTTCAGGGACAGGGGAGAGGCTACACCTTC. As protein: CASSFQGQGRGYTF.

This clonotype was counted at least ten times. V and J are TRBV4-1 and TRBJ1-1; 8 bases align to TRBD1. V shed 4 bases and J 1 base; nucleotides not matched to a gene: 5. CDR1 is MGHRA, CDR2 YSYEKL, per germline. The CDR3 contains 15 residues. The CDR3, as DNA: TGCGCCAGCAGCCTCAGACAGGGGACGAACACTGAAGCTTTCTTT. Translation: CASSLRQGTNTEAFF.

This clonotype was detected a few times. The genes are TRBV30 and TRBJ2-2; unclear D gene. The V end was cut by 1 base, the J end by 2 bases, with 11 bases between. Germline loops: CDR1 GTSNPN, CDR2 SVGIG (reference sequence). The CDR3 is 15 residues long. The CDR3 nucleotides read TGTGCCTGGAGTGAATCAGGTCTTAACACCGGGGAGCTGTTTTTT. Amino acid sequence: CAWSESGLNTGELFF.

Many counts were recorded for this clonotype. This chain links TRBV6-2 or TRBV6-3 with TRBJ2-7; 11 nucleotides match TRBD2. Trimming at V came to 5 bases and at J to 5 bases, leaving 5 bases not matched to a gene. CDR3 length: 14 amino acids. Germline V gene lookup returns CDR1 MNHEY and CDR2 SVGEGT. CDR3 sequence (DNA): TGTGCCAGCAGTCGACTAGCGGGACTCAACGAGCAGTACTTC. Protein product: CASSRLAGLNEQYF.

This clonotype has a count of ten or more. This chain links TRBV6-1 with TRBJ2-7, with 11 bases aligning to TRBD2. CDR3 size: 14 residues. CDR1 and CDR2 (germline): MNHNS, SASEGT. V was pared by 6 bases and J by 3 bases, with 4 bases of the junction left unmatched. CDR3 loop: CASRGTSGDYEQYF. As DNA, the CDR3 is TGTGCCAGCAGAGGGACTAGCGGAGACTACGAGCAGTACTTC.